This paragraph covers one TCR beta chain sequence. What it recognizes is unknown. V lost 3 bases to trimming and J lost 4 bases; unmatched junction nucleotides: 4. This CDR3 comprises 14 residues. Germline loops: CDR1 LNHDA, CDR2 SQIVND (reference sequence). The data are from a study of cytomegalovirus exposure and HLA in healthy donors. Study-wide results and limits: Some V segments, TRBV6-2 and TRBV6-3 among them, were indistinguishable and were therefore excluded. With high specificity and sensitivity, the classifier reportedly diagnosed cytomegalovirus status. TCR beta V segments were, for the most part, productive about 90% or about 30% of the time in an earlier analysis.

A multiplex PCR was run with 60 Vbeta primers and 13 Jbeta primers. This table comes from immunoSEQ multiplex PCR, and its TCRdb copy is limited to in-frame clones, with some not included. The table includes about 120,000 clones, 65% to 85% detected once. The chain joins TRBV19 to TRBJ1-1; 8 positions agree with TRBD1. The sample comprised PBMCs. The source is a middle-aged woman in good health and CMV-seropositive. The CDR3 is CASSMQGAGTEAFF. The CDR3 DNA is TGTGCCAGTAGTATGCAGGGGGCGGGCACTGAAGCTTTCTTT.